These 27 T cell receptor beta chains came from one sample sequenced in a study of blood T cell repertoires in COVID-19. This table comes from immunoSEQ multiplex PCR, and its TCRdb copy is limited to in-frame clones, with some not included. The sample records roughly 180,000 clones, roughly 85% being singletons. Sample: PBMCs or T cells enriched from blood (not recorded which). The receptors derive from a man between 60 and 75 years old who had recovered from COVID-19.

A note on this clone: The same CDR3 also results from other DNA sequences found in this sample. J is TRBJ2-5 and V is TRBV5-1; no firm D call. The ends were cut back, 0 bases at V and 0 bases at J, with 6 bases in the middle. Germline CDR1 SGHRS, CDR2 YFSETQ. CDR3 size: 14 residues. The DNA for the CDR3 is TGCGCCAGCAGCTTGGCCGGTAACCAAGAGACCCAGTACTTC. This gives the protein CASSLAGNQETQYF. The complete variable domain, with remaining parts taken from reference TRBV5-1 and TRBJ2-5, reads KAGVTQTPRYLIKTRGQQVTLSCSPISGHRSVSWYQQTPGQGLQFLFEYFSETQRNKGNFPGRFSGRQFSNSRSEMNVSTLELGDSALYLCASSLAGNQETQYFGPGTRLLVL.

The V gene is TRBV11-1, the J gene TRBJ2-1, with a tentative D call TRBD1 (6 bases). Trimming removed 5 bases from V and 11 bases from J, with 13 bases in between. The CDR3 length is 12 residues. The V gene's germline CDR1 is SGHAT and CDR2 FQDESV (reference sequence). In DNA form, the CDR3 reads TGTGCCAGCAGCAACCGAGGACAGAAGCAGTTCTTC. Protein product: CASSNRGQKQFF.

This clone came up a few times. The V call is TRBV10-3, the J call TRBJ2-2; maybe TRBD1 (7 bases). This CDR3 has 15 residues. Germline CDR1 and CDR2: ENHRY and SYGVKD. V was trimmed by 3 bases and J by 5 bases, leaving 13 bases between them. CDR3 region: CAISDGQGGTGELFF. The CDR3 DNA sequence: TGTGCCATCAGTGATGGGCAGGGGGGTACCGGGGAGCTGTTTTTT.

The chain links TRBV30 to TRBJ1-1; no clear D. Germline CDR1 is GTSNPN and CDR2 is SVGIG (reference sequence). Trimming left V 4 bases short and J 2 bases short, with 5 bases between. The CDR3 consists of 11 residues. CDR3 in DNA: TGTGCCTGGATGTCTAACACTGAAGCTTTCTTT. This gives the protein CAWMSNTEAFF. Full variable domain (outside the CDR3, taken from reference TRBV30 and TRBJ1-1): SQTIHQWPATLVQPVGSPLSLECTVEGTSNPNLYWYRQAAGRGLQLLFYSVGIGQISSEVPQNLSASRPQDRQFILSSKKLLLSDSGFYLCAWMSNTEAFFGQGTRLTVV.

The chain couples TRBV2 to TRBJ1-4; TRBD1 matches at 9 bases. The germline gives CDR1 SNHLY, CDR2 FYNNEI. CDR3 length: 13 amino acids. J gave up 8 bases and V 6 bases, and 4 bases lay outside the gene matches. As DNA, the CDR3 is TGTGCCAGCAGGACCGGGACAGGGGAAAAACTGTTTTTT. Protein sequence: CASRTGTGEKLFF.

This sequence joins TRBV20-1 and TRBJ1-5, with TRBD1 matching over 7 bases. V was pared by 3 bases and J by 1 base, with 9 bases of the junction left unmatched. CDR3 length: 16 amino acids. Germline-derived CDR1 and CDR2 are DFQATT and SNEGSKA (reference sequence). The CDR3 sequence is CSASISGGRSNQPQHF. CDR3 coding DNA: TGCAGTGCTAGTATTTCAGGGGGAAGGAGCAATCAGCCCCAGCATTTT.

The chain has TRBV4-2 and TRBJ1-3; D possibly corresponds to TRBD1 (5 bases). Trimming stripped 3 bases from V and 1 base from J, with 13 bases between. This CDR3 spans 16 amino acids. The V gene's germline CDR1 is LGHNA and CDR2 YNFKEQ. The CDR3 nucleotides are TGTGCCAGCAGCCAGGCGAACCAGGGATCTGGAAACACCATATATTTT. Protein sequence: CASSQANQGSGNTIYF.

The chain joins TRBV7-3 to TRBJ2-3; D possibly corresponds to TRBD2 (6 bases). The length of the CDR3 is 15 residues. Trimming shortened V by 5 bases and J by 11 bases, and 23 bases separated the two germline ends. CDR1 SGHTA and CDR2 FQGTGA come from the germline V gene. The CDR3 is CASSLEGPGGVGQYF. The CDR3 DNA reads as TGTGCCAGCAGCCTAGAGGGGCCGGGCGGGGTAGGGCAGTATTTT.

This chain joins TRBV6-5 and TRBJ2-3; TRBD2 matches at 8 bases. Germline-derived CDR1 and CDR2 are MNHEY and SVGAGI. The CDR3 sequence is 15 residues long. Trimming cost V 1 base and J 3 bases; bases outside gene matches: 3. The DNA of the CDR3 is TGTGCCAGCAGTTACTTCGGGGGGGGGACAGATACGCAGTATTTT. It translates to CASSYFGGGTDTQYF.

This clone was counted only a few times. The genes are TRBV27 and TRBJ2-3, with D possibly being TRBD1 (6 bases). The V end was cut by 3 bases, the J end by 0 bases, with 13 bases between. The CDR3 totals 16 residues. The germline gives CDR1 MNHEY, CDR2 SMNVEV (reference sequence). CDR3 DNA: TGTGCCAGCAGTTTCACCGGGACAACTAGCACAGATACGCAGTATTTT. Translating gives CASSFTGTTSTDTQYF.

With respect to this clone: This same CDR3 is encoded by further DNA sequences in the sample. The J gene is TRBJ2-2, the V gene TRBV5-1, with 7 bases matching TRBD1. With 4 bases clipped from V and 0 bases from J, the junction kept 3 bases outside the gene matches. Germline V lookup: CDR1 SGHRS, CDR2 YFSETQ. CDR3 length: 15 amino acids. The CDR3: CASSLDRPNTGELFF. CDR3 nucleotides: TGCGCCAGCAGCCTGGACAGGCCGAACACCGGGGAGCTGTTTTTT.

The chain carries TRBV29-1 and TRBJ1-5; TRBD1 aligns across 9 bases. Germline V gene lookup returns CDR1 SQVTM and CDR2 ANQGSEA. CDR3 length: 14 amino acids. DNA for the CDR3: TGCAGTGTTCGGGGGACAGGGCGTAGTCAGCCCCAGCATTTT. Amino acids: CSVRGTGRSQPQHF.

V gene TRBV29-1 combines with J gene TRBJ2-3, with 11 bases matching TRBD2. The CDR3 runs 13 residues. The germline V gene has CDR1 SQVTM and CDR2 ANQGSEA. V dropped 8 bases and J dropped 9; count of bases not matched to a gene: 10. This CDR3 is CSPQGLAEGTQYF. As DNA, the CDR3 is TGCAGCCCCCAGGGACTAGCGGAGGGAACGCAGTATTTT.

The chain links TRBV7-9 to TRBJ1-3; weak D call: TRBD1 (5 bases). Trimming stripped 0 bases from V and 2 bases from J, with 11 bases between. CDR1 is SEHNR and CDR2 is FQNEAQ in the germline V gene (reference sequence). The CDR3 runs 16 residues. CDR3 residues: CASSLAPGLPGNTIYF. CDR3 coding DNA: TGTGCCAGCAGCTTAGCTCCAGGGTTGCCTGGAAACACCATATATTTT. The full variable domain, completed using reference TRBV7-9 and TRBJ1-3, is DTGVSQNPRHKITKRGQNVTFRCDPISEHNRLYWYRQTLGQGPEFLTYFQNEAQLEKSRLLSDRFSAERPKGSFSTLEIQRTEQGDSAMYLCASSLAPGLPGNTIYFGEGSWLTVV.

The V call is TRBV28, the J call TRBJ1-3; 7 bases map to TRBD1. V gave up 8 bases and J gave up 1 base; unmatched junction bases: 8. CDR1 MDHEN and CDR2 SYDVKM come from the germline V gene. CDR3 length: 15 amino acids. The CDR3 sequence: CASGGDRPSGNTIYF. The DNA of the CDR3 is TGTGCCAGCGGAGGGGACAGACCTTCTGGAAACACCATATATTTT.

V gene TRBV5-1 combines with J gene TRBJ2-7, with D perhaps matching TRBD2 (6 bases). V shed 2 bases and J shed 6 bases, with 21 bases lying between them. The CDR3 totals 16 residues. The germline gives CDR1 SGHRS, CDR2 YFSETQ. The CDR3 bases are TGCGCCAGCAGCTTTGTGATCGGGGGACCCCCACGCGAGCAGTACTTC. It translates to CASSFVIGGPPREQYF.

Here the CDR3 reads CASSSEGGPGETQYF. As DNA, the CDR3 is TGTGCCAGTAGTTCAGAGGGAGGGCCCGGAGAGACCCAGTACTTC. The chain combines TRBV19 with TRBJ2-5; 7 positions match TRBD2. The CDR3 is made up of 15 amino acids. V was clipped by 5 bases and J by 4 bases; unmatched bases: 10. Per the germline V gene, CDR1 is LNHDA and CDR2 is SQIVND (reference sequence).

This chain uses TRBV28 with TRBJ2-1; D unresolved. The CDR3 has 14 residues. Trimming took 5 bases from V and 9 from J, leaving 17 bases between them. Germline CDR1 reads MDHEN; CDR2 reads SYDVKM. CDR3 nucleotide sequence: TGTGCCAGCAGTACCCCGGGTTCCCTGATTGAGCAGTTCTTC. It translates to CASSTPGSLIEQFF.

This chain joins TRBV4-2 and TRBJ1-1, with D possibly TRBD1 on 6 matching bases. V lost 0 bases, J lost 1 base, and 12 bases lay in between. This CDR3 comprises 16 residues. CDR1 and CDR2 from the germline V gene are LGHNA and YNFKEQ. The DNA of the CDR3 is TGTGCCAGCAGCCAAGATCATGGCAGGGGGAACACTGAAGCTTTCTTT. The encoded protein is CASSQDHGRGNTEAFF.

The genes are TRBV5-5 and TRBJ2-7, with 11 bases aligning to TRBD1. The CDR3 spans 14 residues. The V and J ends lost 5 bases and 8 bases, in that order; junction bases with no gene match: 9. The germline gives CDR1 SGHKS, CDR2 YYEKEE (reference sequence). CDR3: CASRGTGGLIKQYF. The CDR3 DNA follows: TGTGCCAGCAGGGGGACAGGGGGGCTTATAAAGCAGTACTTC.

The chain couples TRBV19 to TRBJ2-3; 7 bases map to TRBD1. The trim removed 1 base at V and 6 bases at J, leaving 4 bases unmatched. The CDR3 is made up of 14 amino acids. Germline lookup yields CDR1 LNHDA and CDR2 SQIVND (reference sequence). The CDR3 loop reads CASSIVGGVDTQYF. Here the CDR3 DNA reads TGTGCCAGTAGTATAGTAGGGGGCGTCGATACGCAGTATTTT.

The count of this clone is one. The chain couples TRBV25-1 to TRBJ1-6; 7 bases are shared with TRBD1. Germline V gene lookup returns CDR1 MGHDK and CDR2 SYGVNS. The CDR3 has 13 amino acids. V was pared by 6 bases and J by 9 bases, with 5 bases of the junction left unmatched. CDR3 in DNA: TGTGCCAGCAGAAGACAGGGTACTTCACCCCTCCACTTT. This codes for CASRRQGTSPLHF.

This chain uses TRBV5-4 with TRBJ1-4, with TRBD1 identical over 7 bases. V trimming: 5 bases; J trimming: 3 bases; junction bases outside the gene matches: 4. CDR1 SGHNT and CDR2 YYREEE come from the germline V gene (reference sequence). CDR3 length: 14 residues. The CDR3 region is CASSRGRANEKLFF. The CDR3 coding sequence is TGTGCCAGCAGTAGGGGGCGTGCTAATGAAAAACTGTTTTTT.

The V call is TRBV19, the J call TRBJ2-7; TRBD1 aligns across 7 bases. Germline loops: CDR1 LNHDA, CDR2 SQIVND (reference sequence). The CDR3 is made up of 13 amino acids. The V gene end was trimmed by 6 bases and the J gene end by 2 bases; junction bases not matched to a gene: 4. The CDR3 bases are TGTGCCAGTAGCTACAGGGGCCCCTACGAGCAGTACTTC. It yields the protein CASSYRGPYEQYF.

This clone has only one observation. Mismatch with germline at one junction end may stem from a read error. V usage is TRBV7-7 and J usage is TRBJ2-2; 13 bases fit TRBD2. This CDR3 contains 16 residues. The germline V gene encodes CDR1 SSHAT and CDR2 FNYEAQ (reference sequence). As DNA, the CDR3 is TGTGCTAGCAGCCTTACTAGCGGGAGGGCCTCCGGGGAGCTGTTTTTT. Residues: CASSLTSGRASGELFF.

The CDR3 nucleotides read TGTGCCACCGGGGCAGGCTATAACACTGAAGCTTTCTTT. This translates into CATGAGYNTEAFF. The gene calls are TRBV15 and TRBJ1-1, with TRBD1 as a possible D gene (5 bases). V shed 8 bases and J shed 2 bases, with 12 bases lying between them. The CDR3 contains 13 residues. The germline V gene encodes CDR1 LNHNV and CDR2 YYDKDF (reference sequence).

This clone was counted a few times. This sequence joins TRBV3-1 (or the pseudogene TRBV3-2) and TRBJ1-5, with D possibly TRBD1 on 5 matching bases. Germline loops: CDR1 LGHDT, CDR2 YNNKEL (reference sequence). CDR3 length equals 14 residues. Trimming shortened V by 1 base and J by 7 bases, and 11 bases separated the two germline ends. CDR3 in amino acids: CASSQGLGLQPQHF. CDR3 nucleotides: TGTGCCAGCAGCCAAGGTCTGGGACTGCAGCCCCAGCATTTT.